This T cell receptor beta chain comes out of a study of T-cell reconstitution after alpha-beta-depleted transplantation in children. Study-wide findings and caveats: As was reported, about two months after transplant, alpha-beta T cells came from several hundred expanded graft clones. For some patients, TCRbeta diversity was high at day 60 because of recipient T cells and thymic progenitors that survived.

This clonotype was counted ten times or more. The antigen is unknown. Unique molecular identifiers were used to barcode this TCRbeta library. TCRdb re-called the PCR reads with MiXCR, one entry per CDR3 protein. The sample holds over 90,000 distinct CDR3 sequences, around 7% seen once. Germline CDR1 and CDR2: MNHEY and SMNVEV (reference sequence). V was trimmed by 0 bases and J by 0 bases, leaving 9 bases between them. This CDR3 is built from 16 residues. The rearrangement links TRBV27 to TRBJ2-1; D ambiguous. Sequenced here: PBMCs, sampled before TCRalphabeta/CD19-depleted stem cell transplant. The receptor was derived from a boy younger than 10 with acute lymphoblastic leukemia, due to receive a stem cell transplant. The CDR3, as DNA: TGTGCCAGCAGTTTATCCGGACCTTTCTCCTACAATGAGCAGTTCTTC. It codes for CASSLSGPFSYNEQFF.